This T cell receptor (beta chain) was identified in a study of blood T cell repertoires in COVID-19. Whole-study context: Sample material is recorded as cDNA or gDNA derived from T cells, B-cell-depleted T cells, or PBMCs.

In the study's own analysis: Nucleated cell number was recorded as an estimate derived from reference gene primer amplification. TCRdb keeps only in-frame clones here, not all; method: immunoSEQ multiplex PCR. V and J calls and clone size follow that table, whereas D and trimming were derived from the DNA. In the table there are more than 400,000 clones, roughly 87% of which are singletons. Two negative PCRs, clearance, or symptom resolution had been documented for recovered Cohort 3 donors. The CDR3 contains 14 residues. The J segment lost 4 bases and the V segment lost 11 bases, leaving 8 bases of the junction unmatched. The germline CDR1 and CDR2 sequences are MDHEN and SYDVKM.

This chain uses TRBV28 with TRBJ2-1; 10 bases fit TRBD2. The receptor's source is a young man who had recovered from COVID-19. The sequencing input was PBMCs or T cells enriched from blood (not recorded which). Here the CDR3 DNA reads TGTGCCGGGAAGACTAGCGGGCTTTACAATGAGCAGTTCTTC. This encodes CAGKTSGLYNEQFF.